Below, 5 T cell receptor beta chains from the same sample are listed, as sequenced in a study of identical twins. TCRdb fed the 5' RACE reads into MiXCR, producing one record per CDR3 protein. The data hold some 96,000 distinct CDR3 sequences, with 5.9% observed a single time. The sample taken for sequencing was memory T cells sorted from blood. Receptors originate from a woman in her forties or fifties in good health.

This clonotype has a count of ten or more. The chain carries TRBV3-1 and TRBJ2-2; D remains unclear. V gave up 1 base and J gave up 8 bases, with 2 bases separating them. The germline CDR1 and CDR2 sequences are LGHDT and YNNKEL (reference sequence). CDR3 length: 11 residues. CDR3 sequence: CASSQAGELFF. Here the CDR3 DNA reads TGTGCCAGCAGCCAAGCTGGGGAGCTGTTTTTT.

This clonotype was counted many times. The genes are TRBV10-2 and TRBJ2-3; D may be TRBD2 (5 bases). The CDR3 is 14 residues long. Per germline, CDR1 WSHSY and CDR2 SAAADI. The V end was cut by 7 bases, the J end by 2 bases, with 13 bases between. CDR3 sequence reads: CASTSPDYTDTQYF. The CDR3 DNA reads as TGCGCCAGCACCTCCCCCGACTACACAGATACGCAGTATTTT.

This clonotype was found many times. This chain links TRBV29-1 with TRBJ1-4; a possible D gene is TRBD1 (5 bases). The CDR3 runs to 12 residues. Germline V CDR1 and CDR2: SQVTM, ANQGSEA. DNA for the CDR3: TGCGCGGGGGGTGCAACTAATGAAAAACTGTTTTTT. This encodes CAGGATNEKLFF.

The rearrangement joins TRBV30 to TRBJ2-1, with D possibly matching TRBD1 (5 bases). This CDR3 region has 14 residues. Germline V gene sequence: CDR1 GTSNPN, CDR2 SVGIG (reference sequence). The V end lost 5 bases, the J end lost 5 bases, and 16 bases lay between the germline ends. The CDR3 DNA is TGTGCCTGGTATTCCCAGGGATTAAACAATGAGCAGTTCTTC. Translating it yields CAWYSQGLNNEQFF.

Ten or more counts support this clonotype. The chain couples TRBV4-1 to TRBJ1-1; a possible D gene is TRBD1 (6 bases). The V end was cut by 4 bases, the J end by 6 bases, with 18 bases between. The germline V gene has CDR1 MGHRA and CDR2 YSYEKL. The CDR3 runs to 15 residues. The CDR3, as DNA: TGCGCCAGCAGCCGGGTCCTGTCAGGGGCGGCTGAAGCTTTCTTT. Translation gives CASSRVLSGAAEAFF.